This T cell receptor beta chain was retrieved from a study of blood T cell repertoires in COVID-19. At the level of the study: There were acute and convalescent COVID-19 samples, and they came from the United States, Italy and Spain.

Per the authors' pipeline: From reference gene primer amplification, estimates of nucleated cell counts were derived. The table came from immunoSEQ multiplex PCR; TCRdb's copy has only in-frame clones and leaves some out. The V and J calls and the clone size are those of that table, but D and trimming were determined from the DNA. The sample contains fewer than 450,000 clones, about 90% of which appear only once. V dropped 0 bases and J dropped 2 bases, with 8 bases sitting between them. The CDR3 is made up of 16 amino acids. The germline V gene encodes CDR1 WSHSY and CDR2 SAAADI. Ages ranged from about 18 to 89 years, with residence in under 25 US areas. Cohort assignment relied on participant-reported clinical history.

Specimen: PBMCs or T cells enriched from blood (not recorded which). V gene TRBV10-2 combines with J gene TRBJ2-6; tentatively, D is TRBD2 (5 bases). The source is a man between 18 and 29 years old who had recovered from COVID-19. CDR3 bases: TGCGCCAGCAGTGAGTCTAGGGAGACTGGGGCCAACGTCCTGACTTTC. Amino acid sequence: CASSESRETGANVLTF.